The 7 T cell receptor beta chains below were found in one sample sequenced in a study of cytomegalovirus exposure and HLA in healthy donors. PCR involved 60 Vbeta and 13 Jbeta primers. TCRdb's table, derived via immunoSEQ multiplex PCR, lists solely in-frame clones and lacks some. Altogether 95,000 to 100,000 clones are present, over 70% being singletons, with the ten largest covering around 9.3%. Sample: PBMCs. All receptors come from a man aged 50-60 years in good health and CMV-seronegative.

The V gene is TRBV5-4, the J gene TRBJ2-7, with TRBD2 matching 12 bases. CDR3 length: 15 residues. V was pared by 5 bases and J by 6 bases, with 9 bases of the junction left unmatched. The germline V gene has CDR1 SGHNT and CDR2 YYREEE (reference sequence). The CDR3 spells CASSHRTSGKVEQYF. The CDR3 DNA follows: TGTGCCAGCAGTCACCGGACTAGCGGGAAGGTCGAGCAGTACTTC.

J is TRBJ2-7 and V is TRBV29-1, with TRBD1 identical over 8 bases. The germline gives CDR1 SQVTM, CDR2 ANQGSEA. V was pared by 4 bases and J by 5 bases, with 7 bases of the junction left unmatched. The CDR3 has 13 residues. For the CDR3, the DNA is TGCAGCGTTGGAGGACAGGGATCCAACGAGCAGTACTTC. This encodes CSVGGQGSNEQYF.

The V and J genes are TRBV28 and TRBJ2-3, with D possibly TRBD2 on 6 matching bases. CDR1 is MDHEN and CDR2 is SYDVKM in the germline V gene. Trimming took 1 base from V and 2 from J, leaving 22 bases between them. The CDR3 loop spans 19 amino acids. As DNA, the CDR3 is TGTGCCAGCAGTTTATCCTTTTGGGTAGGAGGGATCGACACAGATACGCAGTATTTT. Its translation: CASSLSFWVGGIDTDTQYF.

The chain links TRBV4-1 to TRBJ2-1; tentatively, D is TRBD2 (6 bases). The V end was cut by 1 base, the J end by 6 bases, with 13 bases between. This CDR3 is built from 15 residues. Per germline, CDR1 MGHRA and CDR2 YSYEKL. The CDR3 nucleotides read TGCGCCAGCAGCCAAGCTGGGGGGAGAATCAATGAGCAGTTCTTC. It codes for CASSQAGGRINEQFF.

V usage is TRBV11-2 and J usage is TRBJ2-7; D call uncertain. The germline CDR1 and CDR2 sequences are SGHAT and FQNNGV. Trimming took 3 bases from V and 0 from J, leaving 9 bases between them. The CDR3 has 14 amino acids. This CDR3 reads CASSLEMGSYEQYF. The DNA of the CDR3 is TGTGCCAGCAGCTTGGAGATGGGCTCCTACGAGCAGTACTTC. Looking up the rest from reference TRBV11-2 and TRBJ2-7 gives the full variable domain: EAGVAQSPRYKIIEKRQSVAFWCNPISGHATLYWYQQILGQGPKLLIQFQNNGVVDDSQLPKDRFSAERLKGVDSTLKIQPAKLEDSAVYLCASSLEMGSYEQYFGPGTRLTVT.

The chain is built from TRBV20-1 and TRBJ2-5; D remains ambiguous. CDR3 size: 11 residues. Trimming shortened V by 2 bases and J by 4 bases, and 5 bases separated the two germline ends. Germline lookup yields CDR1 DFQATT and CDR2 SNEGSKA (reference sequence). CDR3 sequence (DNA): TGCAGTGCTAGATTGAGAGAGACCCAGTACTTC. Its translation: CSARLRETQYF.

The CDR3 coding sequence is TGCGCCAGCAGCTTGGCCGTATTGGGACTCAGGTTCGAGCAGTACTTC. Its protein is CASSLAVLGLRFEQYF. This chain links TRBV5-1 with TRBJ2-7, with D perhaps matching TRBD2 (6 bases). In germline, CDR1 is SGHRS, CDR2 YFSETQ. With 0 bases removed from V and 6 bases from J, the gap between germline ends came to 19 bases. The CDR3 has 16 residues.